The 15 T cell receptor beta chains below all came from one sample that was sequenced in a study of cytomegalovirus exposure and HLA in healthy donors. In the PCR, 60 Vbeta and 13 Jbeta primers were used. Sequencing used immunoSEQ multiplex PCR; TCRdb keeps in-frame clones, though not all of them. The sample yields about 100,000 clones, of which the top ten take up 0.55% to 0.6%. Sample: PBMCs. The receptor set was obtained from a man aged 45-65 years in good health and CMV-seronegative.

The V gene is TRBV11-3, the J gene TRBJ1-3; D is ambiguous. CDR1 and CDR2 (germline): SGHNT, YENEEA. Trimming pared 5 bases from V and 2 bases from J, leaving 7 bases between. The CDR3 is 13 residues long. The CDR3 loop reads CASSVHPGNTIYF. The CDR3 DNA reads TGTGCCAGCAGCGTCCATCCTGGAAACACCATATATTTT.

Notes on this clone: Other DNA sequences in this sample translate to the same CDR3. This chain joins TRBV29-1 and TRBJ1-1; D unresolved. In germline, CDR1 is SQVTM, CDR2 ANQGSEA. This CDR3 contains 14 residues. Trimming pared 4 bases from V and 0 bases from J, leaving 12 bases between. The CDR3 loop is CSVARGGMNTEAFF. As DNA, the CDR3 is TGCAGCGTTGCCCGGGGAGGAATGAACACTGAAGCTTTCTTT.

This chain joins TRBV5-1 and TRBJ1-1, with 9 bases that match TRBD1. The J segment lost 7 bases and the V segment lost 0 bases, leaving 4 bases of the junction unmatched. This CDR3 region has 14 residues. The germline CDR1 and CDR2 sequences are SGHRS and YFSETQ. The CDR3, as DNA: TGCGCCAGCAGCTTGGGTGGGACAGGGAGTGAAGCTTTCTTT. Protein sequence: CASSLGGTGSEAFF.

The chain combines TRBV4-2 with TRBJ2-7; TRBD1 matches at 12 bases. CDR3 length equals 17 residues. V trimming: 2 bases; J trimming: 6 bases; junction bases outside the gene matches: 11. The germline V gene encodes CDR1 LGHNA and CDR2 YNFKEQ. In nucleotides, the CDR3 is TGTGCCAGCAGCCAACCTCCCGGGGACAGGGGGCGCCGCGAGCAGTACTTC. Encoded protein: CASSQPPGDRGRREQYF.

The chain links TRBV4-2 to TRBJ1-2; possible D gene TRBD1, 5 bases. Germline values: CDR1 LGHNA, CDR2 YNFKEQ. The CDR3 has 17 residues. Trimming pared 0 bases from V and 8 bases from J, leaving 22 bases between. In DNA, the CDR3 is TGTGCCAGCAGCCAAGATCGGAGGGGCATGTCGTTCGAGGGCTACACCTTC. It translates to CASSQDRRGMSFEGYTF.

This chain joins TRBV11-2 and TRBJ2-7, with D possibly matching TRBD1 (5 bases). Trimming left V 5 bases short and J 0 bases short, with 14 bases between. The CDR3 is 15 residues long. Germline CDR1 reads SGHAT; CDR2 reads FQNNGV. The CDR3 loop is CASSHLKGPSYEQYF. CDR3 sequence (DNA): TGTGCCAGCAGCCACTTGAAGGGGCCCTCCTACGAGCAGTACTTC.

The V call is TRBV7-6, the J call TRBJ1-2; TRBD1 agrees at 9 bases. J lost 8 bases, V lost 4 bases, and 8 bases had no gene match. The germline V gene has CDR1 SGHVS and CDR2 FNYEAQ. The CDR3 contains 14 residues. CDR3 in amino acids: CASSSPGQGGGYTF. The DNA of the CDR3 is TGTGCCAGCAGCTCTCCGGGACAGGGTGGCGGCTACACCTTC.

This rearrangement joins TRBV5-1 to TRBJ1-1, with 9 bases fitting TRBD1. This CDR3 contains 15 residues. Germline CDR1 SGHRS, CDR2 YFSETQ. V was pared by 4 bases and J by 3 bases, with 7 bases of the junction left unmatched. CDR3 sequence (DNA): TGCGCCAGCAGCCCTTGGACAGGGGATCACACTGAAGCTTTCTTT. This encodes CASSPWTGDHTEAFF.

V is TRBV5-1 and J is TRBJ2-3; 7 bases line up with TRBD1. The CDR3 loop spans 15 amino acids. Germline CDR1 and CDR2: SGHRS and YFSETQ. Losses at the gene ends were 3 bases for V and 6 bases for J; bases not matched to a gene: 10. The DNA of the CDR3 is TGCGCCAGCAGCTCAAAGGACAGGCCCCACGATACGCAGTATTTT. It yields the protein CASSSKDRPHDTQYF.

In nucleotides, the CDR3 is TGTGCCAGCAGCGAGGGGACTAGCGGGAGGGTCAATGAGCAGTTCTTC. The encoded protein is CASSEGTSGRVNEQFF. This chain connects TRBV9 to TRBJ2-1, with TRBD2 matching 16 bases. The CDR3 loop spans 16 amino acids. Germline V gene lookup returns CDR1 SGDLS and CDR2 YYNGEE. The V and J ends lost 3 bases and 6 bases, in that order; junction bases with no gene match: 3.

CDR3 amino acids: CASSPQRRGGYNEQFF. The CDR3 DNA is TGTGCCAGCAGCCCTCAGCGGCGGGGGGGATACAATGAGCAGTTCTTC. This chain connects TRBV7-9 to TRBJ2-1; 9 nucleotides match TRBD2. CDR1 and CDR2 from the germline V gene are SEHNR and FQNEAQ (reference sequence). This CDR3 has 16 residues. Trimming cost V 5 bases and J 4 bases; bases outside gene matches: 9. Combining the CDR3 with reference TRBV7-9 and TRBJ2-1 gives the whole variable domain DTGVSQNPRHKITKRGQNVTFRCDPISEHNRLYWYRQTLGQGPEFLTYFQNEAQLEKSRLLSDRFSAERPKGSFSTLEIQRTEQGDSAMYLCASSPQRRGGYNEQFFGPGTRLTVL.

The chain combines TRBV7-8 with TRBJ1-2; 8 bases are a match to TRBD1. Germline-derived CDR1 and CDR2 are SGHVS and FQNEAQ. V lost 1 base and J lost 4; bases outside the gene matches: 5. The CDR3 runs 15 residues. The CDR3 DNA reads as TGTGCCAGCAGCTTAGAAGGCAGGGGGCTCTATGGCTACACCTTC. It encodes CASSLEGRGLYGYTF.

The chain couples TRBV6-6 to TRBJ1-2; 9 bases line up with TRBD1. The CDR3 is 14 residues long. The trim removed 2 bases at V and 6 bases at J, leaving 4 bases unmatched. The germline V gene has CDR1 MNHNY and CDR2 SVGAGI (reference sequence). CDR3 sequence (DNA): TGTGCCAGCAGTTACACGGGACAGGGACATGGCTACACCTTC. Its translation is CASSYTGQGHGYTF.

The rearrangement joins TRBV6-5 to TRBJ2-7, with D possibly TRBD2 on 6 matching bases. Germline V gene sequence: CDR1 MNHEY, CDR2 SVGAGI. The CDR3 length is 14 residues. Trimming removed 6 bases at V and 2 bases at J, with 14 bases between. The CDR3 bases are TGTGCCAGCAGCCCGGCGGGCGGGGCCTACGAGCAGTACTTC. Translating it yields CASSPAGGAYEQYF.

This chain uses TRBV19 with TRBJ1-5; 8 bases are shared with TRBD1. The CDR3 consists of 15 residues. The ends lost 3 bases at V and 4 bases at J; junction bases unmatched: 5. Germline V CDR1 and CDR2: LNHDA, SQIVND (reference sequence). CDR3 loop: CASSIDRGFNQPQHF. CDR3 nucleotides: TGTGCCAGTAGTATTGACAGGGGCTTTAATCAGCCCCAGCATTTT.